Sequencing of this TCR beta chain was carried out in a study of T-cell memory formation after mild COVID-19. V lost 5 bases and J 7 bases, leaving 14 bases between the germline ends. The germline V gene has CDR1 SGHTA and CDR2 FQGNSA. There are 13 residues in the CDR3. From the 5' RACE reads, TCRdb called clonotypes with MiXCR, one entry per CDR3 protein. The sample lists about 290,000 distinct CDR3 sequences, approximately 19% seen once, with 23% in the top ten. This clonotype was picked up many times. What it binds is unknown. Study outcomes and limitations: Among clones contracting day 15 to 85, CD4/CD8 was balanced, whereas later expanders leaned CD4+.

The J gene is TRBJ1-1, the V gene TRBV7-2; D may be TRBD1 (5 bases). The sample taken for sequencing was PBMCs or a T cell subset sorted from them (not recorded which). This TCR was sampled from a man between 18 and 29 years old who had mild COVID-19 (a few samples of this study predate the infection). Cell type and time point are not known. CDR3 residues: CASSQGWGLEAFF. CDR3 DNA: TGTGCCAGCAGCCAGGGATGGGGACTTGAAGCTTTCTTT.